These T cell receptor beta chains were read from a single sample in a study of blood T cell repertoires in COVID-19. Data came from immunoSEQ multiplex PCR; TCRdb stores just in-frame clones and leaves some out. The repertoire holds some 180,000 clones, 80% to 85% seen once, with 6.5% to 9% in the top ten. The sequencing sample was made of peripheral blood. The receptors were sampled from a woman aged 40-49 years with COVID-19, enrolled during active disease. Both conserved end residues are part of each CDR3. Clone size, where shown, is once, few, many, or a class for clones that have expanded.

v_gene: TRBV27; abundance: .; j_gene: TRBJ2-1; CDR3aa: CASSLWSGLAGDNEQFF
v_gene: TRBV2; abundance: .; j_gene: TRBJ1-6; CDR3aa: CASTTSGDANSPLHF
v_gene: TRBV19; abundance: .; j_gene: TRBJ2-1; CDR3aa: CASLSPPYNEQFF
v_gene: TRBV10-2; abundance: .; j_gene: TRBJ2-1; CDR3aa: CASSGLREAYNEQFF
v_gene: TRBV11-3; abundance: .; j_gene: TRBJ1-1; CDR3aa: CASSLSATEAFF
v_gene: TRBV24-1; abundance: .; j_gene: TRBJ1-5; CDR3aa: CATSDSRQGGNQPQHF
v_gene: TRBV6-5; abundance: .; j_gene: TRBJ1-2; CDR3aa: CASILTRGYTF
v_gene: TRBV9; abundance: .; j_gene: TRBJ2-3; CDR3aa: CASSSHPGTSGLGNTQYF
v_gene: TRBV5-4; abundance: .; j_gene: TRBJ2-5; CDR3aa: CASSDPRDRGSETQYF
v_gene: TRBV4-1; abundance: few; j_gene: TRBJ1-3; CDR3aa: CASSQVWDRGSGNTIYF
v_gene: TRBV7-9; abundance: .; j_gene: TRBJ1-4; CDR3aa: CASSLSGLAHEKLFF
v_gene: TRBV5-1; abundance: .; j_gene: TRBJ2-2; CDR3aa: CASSLAAGGTTGELFF
v_gene: TRBV19; abundance: .; j_gene: TRBJ1-4; CDR3aa: CASRPDRGQEKLFF
v_gene: TRBV9; abundance: .; j_gene: TRBJ2-1; CDR3aa: CASSSSPVLTEQFF
v_gene: TRBV6-5; abundance: .; j_gene: TRBJ2-1; CDR3aa: CASGYRIYNEQFF
v_gene: TRBV6-5; abundance: .; j_gene: TRBJ2-1; CDR3aa: CASSYSLRGGGNEQFF
v_gene: TRBV4-1; abundance: .; j_gene: TRBJ1-4; CDR3aa: CASSQDRFITGQGREKLFF
v_gene: TRBV28; abundance: once; j_gene: TRBJ2-3; CDR3aa: CASSITGGRDTQYF
v_gene: TRBV6-6; abundance: .; j_gene: TRBJ1-2; CDR3aa: CASSYSWGDYGYTF
v_gene: TRBV7-9; abundance: .; j_gene: TRBJ2-5; CDR3aa: CASTLLAGVSGTQYF
v_gene: TRBV10-2; abundance: .; j_gene: TRBJ2-7; CDR3aa: CASSSLSAHYEQYF
v_gene: TRBV5-4; abundance: few; j_gene: TRBJ1-1; CDR3aa: CASSSAGTATEAFF
v_gene: TRBV10-1; abundance: once; j_gene: TRBJ2-7; CDR3aa: CASSESGAPYEQYF
v_gene: TRBV19; abundance: .; j_gene: TRBJ1-6; CDR3aa: CASEAGQLNSPLHF
v_gene: TRBV14; abundance: .; j_gene: TRBJ1-2; CDR3aa: CASSQEPTGVRGYTF
v_gene: TRBV12-3/TRBV12-4; abundance: .; j_gene: TRBJ1-2; CDR3aa: CASSFPPRDGYTF
v_gene: TRBV5-1; abundance: .; j_gene: TRBJ2-6; CDR3aa: CASSARIAGLSGANVLTF
v_gene: TRBV18; abundance: few; j_gene: TRBJ1-5; CDR3aa: CASSPEFGTGEDQPQHF
v_gene: TRBV19; abundance: .; j_gene: TRBJ2-1; CDR3aa: CASSPYRERDNEQFF
v_gene: TRBV19; abundance: .; j_gene: TRBJ1-2; CDR3aa: CASTGFQSGYTF
v_gene: TRBV7-3; abundance: .; j_gene: TRBJ1-2; CDR3aa: CASGSLQVGSYGYTF
v_gene: TRBV5-1; abundance: few; j_gene: TRBJ2-3; CDR3aa: CASTVIAGAKDTQYF
v_gene: TRBV6-6; abundance: .; j_gene: TRBJ2-1; CDR3aa: CASSPYLRAEYNEQFF
v_gene: TRBV11-2; abundance: once; j_gene: TRBJ2-2; CDR3aa: CASSSLAGGTGELFF
v_gene: TRBV5-1; abundance: .; j_gene: TRBJ1-1; CDR3aa: CASSGRQGNTEAFF
v_gene: TRBV4-1; abundance: .; j_gene: TRBJ2-6; CDR3aa: CASSQAAGPGANVLTF
v_gene: TRBV9; abundance: .; j_gene: TRBJ1-5; CDR3aa: CASSASQGNSNQPQHF
v_gene: TRBV19; abundance: .; j_gene: TRBJ1-1; CDR3aa: CASSISDWNTEAFF
v_gene: TRBV18; abundance: .; j_gene: TRBJ2-6; CDR3aa: CASSQTTMTGGANVLTF
v_gene: TRBV27; abundance: .; j_gene: TRBJ2-1; CDR3aa: CASSPPGVEQFF
v_gene: TRBV7-2; abundance: .; j_gene: TRBJ2-1; CDR3aa: CASSGTLRGTLYNEQFF
v_gene: TRBV6-4; abundance: few; j_gene: TRBJ2-1; CDR3aa: CASSGGEGSNEQFF
v_gene: TRBV19; abundance: .; j_gene: TRBJ1-2; CDR3aa: CASTARGRAVDNYGYTF
v_gene: TRBV7-8; abundance: many; j_gene: TRBJ2-5; CDR3aa: CASSSPQFPQETQYF
v_gene: TRBV7-3; abundance: few; j_gene: TRBJ2-4; CDR3aa: CASSPTSSGAKNIQYF
v_gene: TRBV19; abundance: .; j_gene: TRBJ2-2; CDR3aa: CASSPTGELFF
v_gene: TRBV3-1/TRBV3-2; abundance: .; j_gene: TRBJ2-6; CDR3aa: CASSPRQGNSGANVLTF
v_gene: TRBV3-1/TRBV3-2; abundance: .; j_gene: TRBJ1-3; CDR3aa: CASSQVTAAGNTIYF
v_gene: TRBV5-1; abundance: .; j_gene: TRBJ1-1; CDR3aa: CASSFTARRDTEAFF
v_gene: TRBV5-6; abundance: once; j_gene: TRBJ1-5; CDR3aa: CASSFGGAHQPQHF
v_gene: TRBV7-8; abundance: .; j_gene: TRBJ1-1; CDR3aa: CASSYLQGAPGTEAFF
v_gene: TRBV5-1; abundance: .; j_gene: TRBJ1-1; CDR3aa: CASSSDRGHIPKAFF
v_gene: TRBV7-3; abundance: few; j_gene: TRBJ1-1; CDR3aa: CASSIQGAGVAFF
v_gene: TRBV5-1; abundance: .; j_gene: TRBJ2-1; CDR3aa: CASSLLQGGDEQFF
v_gene: TRBV10-3; abundance: .; j_gene: TRBJ1-1; CDR3aa: CAIKRPGDNTEAFF
v_gene: TRBV3-1/TRBV3-2; abundance: once; j_gene: TRBJ1-4; CDR3aa: CASSQWPRGVNEKLFF
v_gene: TRBV10-3; abundance: .; j_gene: TRBJ2-5; CDR3aa: CAISEAPPDRGSPQYF